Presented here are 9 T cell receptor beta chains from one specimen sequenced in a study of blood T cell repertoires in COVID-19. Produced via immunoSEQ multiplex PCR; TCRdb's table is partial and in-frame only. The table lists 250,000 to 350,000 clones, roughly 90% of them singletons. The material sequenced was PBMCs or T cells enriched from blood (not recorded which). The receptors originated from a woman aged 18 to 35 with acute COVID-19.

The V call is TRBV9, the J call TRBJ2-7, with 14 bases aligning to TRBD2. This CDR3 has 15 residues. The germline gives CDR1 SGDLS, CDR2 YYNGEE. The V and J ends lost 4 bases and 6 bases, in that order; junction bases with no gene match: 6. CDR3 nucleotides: TGTGCCAGCAGCCCGGGACTAGCGGGAGTTGGCGAGCAGTACTTC. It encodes CASSPGLAGVGEQYF.

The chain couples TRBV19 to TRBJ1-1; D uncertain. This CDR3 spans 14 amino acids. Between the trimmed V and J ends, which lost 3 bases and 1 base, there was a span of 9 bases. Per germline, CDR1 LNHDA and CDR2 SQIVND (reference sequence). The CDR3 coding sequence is TGTGCCAGTAGTATTGAGGGCTCGAACACTGAAGCTTTCTTT. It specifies CASSIEGSNTEAFF.

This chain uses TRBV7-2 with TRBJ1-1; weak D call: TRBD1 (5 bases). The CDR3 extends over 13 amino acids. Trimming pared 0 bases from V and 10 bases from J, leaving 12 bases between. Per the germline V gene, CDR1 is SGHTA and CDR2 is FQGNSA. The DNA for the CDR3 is TGTGCCAGCAGCTTAGCATATCTTCAGGGAGCTTTCTTT. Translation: CASSLAYLQGAFF.

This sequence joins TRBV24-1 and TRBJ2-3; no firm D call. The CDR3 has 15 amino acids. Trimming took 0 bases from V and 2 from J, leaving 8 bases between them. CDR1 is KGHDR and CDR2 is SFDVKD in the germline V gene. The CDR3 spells CATSDLLQDTDTQYF. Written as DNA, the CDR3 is TGTGCCACCAGTGATTTGCTCCAGGACACAGATACGCAGTATTTT.

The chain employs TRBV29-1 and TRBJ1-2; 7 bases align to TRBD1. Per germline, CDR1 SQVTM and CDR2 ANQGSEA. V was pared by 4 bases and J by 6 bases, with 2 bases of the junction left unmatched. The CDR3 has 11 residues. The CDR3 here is CSVGRGNGYTF. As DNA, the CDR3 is TGCAGCGTTGGCAGGGGGAATGGCTACACCTTC.

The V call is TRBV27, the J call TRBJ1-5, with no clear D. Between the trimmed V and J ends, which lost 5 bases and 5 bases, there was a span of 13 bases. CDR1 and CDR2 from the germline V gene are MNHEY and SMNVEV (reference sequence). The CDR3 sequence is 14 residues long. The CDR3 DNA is TGTGCCAGCAGTGTACAGTACCGCCATCAGCCCCAGCATTTT. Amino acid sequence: CASSVQYRHQPQHF.

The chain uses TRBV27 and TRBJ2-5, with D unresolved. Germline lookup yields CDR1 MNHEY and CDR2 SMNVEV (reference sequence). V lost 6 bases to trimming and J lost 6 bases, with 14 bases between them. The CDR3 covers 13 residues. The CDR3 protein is CASSYSRLQTQYF. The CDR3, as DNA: TGTGCCAGCAGCTACAGTCGCTTGCAGACCCAGTACTTC.

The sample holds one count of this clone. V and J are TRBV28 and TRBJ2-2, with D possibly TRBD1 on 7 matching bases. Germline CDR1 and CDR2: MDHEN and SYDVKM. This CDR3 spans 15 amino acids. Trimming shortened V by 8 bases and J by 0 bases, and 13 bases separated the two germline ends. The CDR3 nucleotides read TGTGCCAGCGACCGCGGGACAGCGAACACCGGGGAGCTGTTTTTT. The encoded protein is CASDRGTANTGELFF. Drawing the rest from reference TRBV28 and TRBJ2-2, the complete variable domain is DVKVTQSSRYLVKRTGEKVFLECVQDMDHENMFWYRQDPGLGLRLIYFSYDVKMKEKGDIPEGYSVSREKKERFSLILESASTNQTSMYLCASDRGTANTGELFFGEGSRLTVL.

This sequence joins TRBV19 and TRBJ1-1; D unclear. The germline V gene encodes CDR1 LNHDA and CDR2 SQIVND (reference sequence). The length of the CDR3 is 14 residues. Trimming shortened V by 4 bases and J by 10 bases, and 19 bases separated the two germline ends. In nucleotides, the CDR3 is TGTGCCAGTAGTACTACGGGTAAGGCGACGGGAGCTTTCTTT. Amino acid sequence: CASSTTGKATGAFF. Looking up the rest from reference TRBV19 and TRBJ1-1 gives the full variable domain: DGGITQSPKYLFRKEGQNVTLSCEQNLNHDAMYWYRQDPGQGLRLIYYSQIVNDFQKGDIAEGYSVSREKKESFPLTVTSAQKNPTAFYLCASSTTGKATGAFFGQGTRLTVV.